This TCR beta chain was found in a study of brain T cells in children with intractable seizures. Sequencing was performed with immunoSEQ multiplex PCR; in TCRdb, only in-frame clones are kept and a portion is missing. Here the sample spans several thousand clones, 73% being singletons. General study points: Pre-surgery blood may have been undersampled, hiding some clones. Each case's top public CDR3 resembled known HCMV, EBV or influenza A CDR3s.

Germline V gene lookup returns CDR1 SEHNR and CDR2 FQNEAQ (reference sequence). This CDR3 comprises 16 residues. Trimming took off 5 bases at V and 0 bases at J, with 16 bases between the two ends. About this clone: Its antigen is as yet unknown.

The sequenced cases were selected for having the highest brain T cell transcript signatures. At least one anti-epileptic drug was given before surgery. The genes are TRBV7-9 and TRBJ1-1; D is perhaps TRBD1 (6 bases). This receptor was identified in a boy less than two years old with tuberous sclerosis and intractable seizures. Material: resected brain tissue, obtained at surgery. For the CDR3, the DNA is TGTGCCAGCAGCCGATTACAGGGTGTACTGAACACTGAAGCTTTCTTT. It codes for CASSRLQGVLNTEAFF.